This paragraph reports one TCR beta chain. What it recognizes is unknown. The CDR3 is 15 residues long. Trimming removed 1 base from V and 5 bases from J; junction bases left unmatched: 7. In germline, CDR1 is MNHEY, CDR2 SVGEGT. The data belong to a study of CD8 T cells in ankylosing spondylitis. Study-wide findings and caveats: Ankylosing spondylitis blood appeared to be characterized by a TCR beta motif of under ten highly homologous variants. Significant enrichment of disease-linked clones was reportedly seen in matched ankylosing spondylitis synovial fluid.

One entry per CDR3 protein results from TCRdb running MiXCR on the 5' RACE reads. The data show around 130,000 distinct CDR3 sequences, about a sixth seen once. The chain couples TRBV6-2 or TRBV6-3 to TRBJ2-7; 8 bases map to TRBD1. This clonotype was sampled from a male donor with ankylosing spondylitis. Source material: blood, either unsorted or a sorted T cell fraction (not recorded which). The CDR3 protein is CASSYLGQGYHEQYF. CDR3 in DNA: TGTGCCAGCAGTTACTTAGGACAGGGCTACCACGAGCAGTACTTC.